The 13 T cell receptor beta chains below all came from one sample that was sequenced in a study of T-cell memory formation after mild COVID-19. MiXCR, applied by TCRdb to the 5' RACE reads, yields one record per CDR3 protein. The sample holds approximately 480,000 distinct CDR3 sequences, 15% to 20% seen once. Sequencing was performed on PBMCs or a T cell subset sorted from them (not recorded which). The receptors shown here come from an adult woman who had mild COVID-19 (a few samples of this study predate the infection). Cell type and time point are not known.

The J gene is TRBJ2-2, the V gene TRBV20-1, with TRBD1 matching over 9 bases. The V gene end was trimmed by 6 bases and the J gene end by 0 bases; junction bases not matched to a gene: 5. The germline CDR1 and CDR2 sequences are DFQATT and SNEGSKA (reference sequence). This CDR3 region has 15 residues. The CDR3 DNA is TGCAGTGCCGATACAGGGGGCTCGAACACCGGGGAGCTGTTTTTT. Protein product: CSADTGGSNTGELFF.

On this clonotype itself: The junction shows a germline mismatch at one end, possibly a read error. The V and J genes are TRBV24-1 and TRBJ2-1, with 7 bases fitting TRBD2. Germline V lookup: CDR1 KGHDR, CDR2 SFDVKD. The CDR3 is 14 amino acids. CDR3 loop: CATSSSGAYDEQFF. Written as DNA, the CDR3 is TGTGCCACCAGTTCTAGCGGAGCCTACGATGAGCAGTTCTTC.

This clonotype was seen many times. The rearrangement joins TRBV20-1 to TRBJ2-2, with a weak D call TRBD2 (5 bases). V shed 3 bases and J shed 4 bases, with 15 bases lying between them. Germline CDR1 is DFQATT and CDR2 is SNEGSKA (reference sequence). CDR3 length: 15 residues. The CDR3, as DNA: TGCAGTGCTAGGAGGTCCTTAGCGAGCACCGGGGAGCTGTTTTTT. Residues: CSARRSLASTGELFF.

This clonotype was counted between two and nine times. This chain uses TRBV29-1 with TRBJ1-2; perhaps TRBD1 as D (6 bases). Germline assignment: CDR1 SQVTM and CDR2 ANQGSEA. This CDR3 region has 12 residues. V lost 3 bases and J lost 6, with 11 bases in between. CDR3 DNA: TGCAGCGTTGATCGGACAGTTGATGGCTACACCTTC. Amino acids: CSVDRTVDGYTF.

The rearrangement joins TRBV7-8 to TRBJ1-2, with D possibly TRBD1 on 6 matching bases. CDR1 SGHVS and CDR2 FQNEAQ come from the germline V gene. V was cut by 7 bases and J by 4 bases, with 19 bases left in between. This CDR3 is built from 15 residues. Here the CDR3 reads CASTPAGGRGYGYTF. The DNA for the CDR3 is TGTGCCAGCACCCCAGCTGGGGGCCGGGGCTATGGCTACACCTTC.

This chain links TRBV5-1 with TRBJ1-2; no firm D call. V was shortened by 0 bases and J by 3 bases, with 6 bases between the two germline ends. This CDR3 comprises 13 residues. The germline V gene encodes CDR1 SGHRS and CDR2 YFSETQ. CDR3 DNA: TGCGCCAGCAGCTTGGACAGACACTATGGCTACACCTTC. Its translation is CASSLDRHYGYTF.

V gene TRBV4-1 combines with J gene TRBJ1-2; D is unresolved. The CDR3 is 17 amino acids. Germline V gene data show CDR1 as MGHRA and CDR2 as YSYEKL. V was pared by 0 bases and J by 3 bases, with 17 bases between. The CDR3 DNA follows: TGCGCCAGCAGCCAAGACGTTGTAAGGAGAGGCCACTATGGCTACACCTTC. Translating gives CASSQDVVRRGHYGYTF.

The chain joins TRBV11-2 to TRBJ1-5; 7 nucleotides agree with TRBD1. The CDR3 sequence is 16 residues long. Germline-derived CDR1 and CDR2 are SGHAT and FQNNGV. J lost 1 base, V lost 5 bases, and 8 bases had no gene match. The CDR3 DNA reads as TGTGCCAGCAGCCTAACCGAACAGGGGAGCAATCAGCCCCAGCATTTT. Protein product: CASSLTEQGSNQPQHF.

This clonotype was recorded a few times. This chain links TRBV4-1 with TRBJ2-3, with 11 bases matching TRBD2. The CDR3 spans 16 residues. The junction had 4 bases not matched to a gene; V was cut back by 1 base and J by 4 bases. Per germline, CDR1 MGHRA and CDR2 YSYEKL. CDR3 protein: CASSQGPSGGPDTQYF. For the CDR3, the DNA is TGCGCCAGCAGCCAAGGGCCTAGCGGGGGGCCAGATACGCAGTATTTT.

This clonotype turned up a few times. The chain combines TRBV29-1 with TRBJ2-2; 15 bases are shared with TRBD2. Trimming removed 6 bases from V and 2 bases from J; junction bases left unmatched: 13. Germline V gives CDR1 SQVTM, CDR2 ANQGSEA. The CDR3 extends over 19 amino acids. The CDR3 DNA is TGCAGCGTCACCGGACTAGCGGGAGGGCGGATTCGAAACACCGGGGAGCTGTTTTTT. Translating gives CSVTGLAGGRIRNTGELFF.

This clonotype was recorded many times. The chain links TRBV12-3 or TRBV12-4 to TRBJ1-5, with 8 bases aligning to TRBD1. The CDR3 covers 15 residues. Trimming cost V 5 bases and J 4 bases; bases outside gene matches: 7. The CDR3 DNA reads as TGTGCCAGCAGTGACCGGGACAGGCCGAATCAGCCCCAGCATTTT. Translated, it gives CASSDRDRPNQPQHF.

This clonotype turned up a few times. V gene TRBV5-1 combines with J gene TRBJ2-3; 7 bases fit TRBD1. V lost 5 bases, J lost 1 base, and 7 bases stayed unmatched. This CDR3 region has 15 residues. Germline assignment: CDR1 SGHRS and CDR2 YFSETQ. The CDR3 DNA reads as TGCGCCAGCAGTTTCCGGGACAGCCGCACAGATACGCAGTATTTT. It codes for CASSFRDSRTDTQYF.

In its sample, this clonotype was seen a few times. The chain carries TRBV7-3 and TRBJ2-2; D possibly corresponds to TRBD2 (6 bases). Germline V gene sequence: CDR1 SGHTA, CDR2 FQGTGA. CDR3 length: 13 amino acids. V was trimmed by 3 bases and J by 7 bases, leaving 9 bases between them. The CDR3 is CASSLEGVGELFF. DNA of the CDR3: TGTGCCAGCAGCTTGGAGGGTGTCGGGGAGCTGTTTTTT.